This is a list of T cell receptor beta chains from one sample in a study of cytotoxic CD8 clonotypes in ibrutinib-treated CLL. Profiling relied on immunoSEQ multiplex PCR, and the TCRdb table lists in-frame clones only, not all of them. The table lists fewer than 400,000 clones, 67% of them singletons. This specimen was PBMCs, taken after 36 months of ibrutinib treatment. All receptors derive from a human donor with chronic lymphocytic leukemia. CDR3s include the opening cysteine and the closing phenylalanine or tryptophan. Each record gives: CDR3 protein, J gene, V gene, clone size. For some rows the clone size is stated as once, few or many, or as a class when expanded; others skip it.

cdr3_aa: CASSIWLGQGMNTEAFF; j_call: TRBJ1-1; v_call: TRBV19; clone_size: NA
cdr3_aa: CASSLSGYWGNQPQHF; j_call: TRBJ1-5; v_call: TRBV5-6; clone_size: NA
cdr3_aa: CASSFPATSGRVTTYEQFF; j_call: TRBJ2-1; v_call: TRBV11-2; clone_size: NA
cdr3_aa: CASSTLTDLRGGYTF; j_call: TRBJ1-2; v_call: TRBV6-6; clone_size: many
cdr3_aa: CASSIVASTYNEQFF; j_call: TRBJ2-1; v_call: TRBV19; clone_size: NA
cdr3_aa: CASSVVGAGANVLTF; j_call: TRBJ2-6; v_call: TRBV9; clone_size: NA
cdr3_aa: CASRHGAGGELFF; j_call: TRBJ2-2; v_call: TRBV27; clone_size: few
cdr3_aa: CASSSDTENTIYF; j_call: TRBJ1-3; v_call: TRBV7-9; clone_size: few
cdr3_aa: CATSRYGLAGGAETQYF; j_call: TRBJ2-5; v_call: TRBV15; clone_size: NA
cdr3_aa: CASSTPDEAFF; j_call: TRBJ1-1; v_call: TRBV9; clone_size: few
cdr3_aa: CASSQGMGQGHIQYF; j_call: TRBJ2-4; v_call: TRBV14; clone_size: few
cdr3_aa: CASSLNPANTGELFF; j_call: TRBJ2-2; v_call: TRBV5-1; clone_size: few
cdr3_aa: CASSSPNSYDRTDTQYF; j_call: TRBJ2-3; v_call: TRBV5-1; clone_size: NA
cdr3_aa: CASSLSSSGRRFEGETQYF; j_call: TRBJ2-5; v_call: TRBV7-2; clone_size: once
cdr3_aa: CASRWDREGYEQYF; j_call: TRBJ2-7; v_call: TRBV6-5; clone_size: NA
cdr3_aa: CASSVFGGDYGYTF; j_call: TRBJ1-2; v_call: TRBV9; clone_size: once
cdr3_aa: CASSQMSLQGPNEQYF; j_call: TRBJ2-7; v_call: TRBV4-3; clone_size: NA
cdr3_aa: CARSFDTGTLPPEQPVGEAFF; j_call: TRBJ1-1; v_call: TRBV5-3; clone_size: NA
cdr3_aa: CASSDSTGLGSPLHF; j_call: TRBJ1-6; v_call: TRBV6-4; clone_size: few
cdr3_aa: CASSLPRRLAGDHEQYF; j_call: TRBJ2-7; v_call: TRBV5-4; clone_size: NA
cdr3_aa: CASSLFPGLAGTYNEQFF; j_call: TRBJ2-1; v_call: TRBV4-1; clone_size: few
cdr3_aa: CASSSFGGTGGYTF; j_call: TRBJ1-2; v_call: TRBV5-1; clone_size: NA
cdr3_aa: CASSTLRGSYNEQFF; j_call: TRBJ2-1; v_call: TRBV11-2; clone_size: NA
cdr3_aa: CASSLGELEQYF; j_call: TRBJ2-7; v_call: TRBV5-1; clone_size: NA
cdr3_aa: CASEGTPPVGYTF; j_call: TRBJ1-2; v_call: TRBV6-8; clone_size: NA
cdr3_aa: CASSLAASGITDTQYF; j_call: TRBJ2-3; v_call: TRBV11-2; clone_size: few
cdr3_aa: CASSGPGTNYNEQFF; j_call: TRBJ2-1; v_call: TRBV25-1; clone_size: NA
cdr3_aa: CASSSGLARREQYF; j_call: TRBJ2-7; v_call: TRBV13; clone_size: NA
cdr3_aa: CASSSTAGTSGNEQFF; j_call: TRBJ2-1; v_call: TRBV7-3; clone_size: NA
cdr3_aa: CASRLAQETQYF; j_call: TRBJ2-5; v_call: TRBV6-1; clone_size: NA
cdr3_aa: CASSHTAPNEKLFF; j_call: TRBJ1-4; v_call: TRBV5-1; clone_size: few
cdr3_aa: CATLPSSLDSEETQYF; j_call: TRBJ2-5; v_call: TRBV19; clone_size: NA
cdr3_aa: CASGNRAGYTF; j_call: TRBJ1-2; v_call: TRBV12-5; clone_size: few
cdr3_aa: CASSPLRQGAYEQYF; j_call: TRBJ2-7; v_call: TRBV18; clone_size: once
cdr3_aa: CASSYSQTGELFF; j_call: TRBJ2-2; v_call: TRBV6-5; clone_size: NA
cdr3_aa: CASSPGAGPVYEQYF; j_call: TRBJ2-7; v_call: TRBV18; clone_size: NA
cdr3_aa: CASSLWTVSGNTIYF; j_call: TRBJ1-3; v_call: TRBV7-2; clone_size: NA
cdr3_aa: CASSTDRVWAARGKDEQYF; j_call: TRBJ2-7; v_call: TRBV14; clone_size: NA
cdr3_aa: CASSWDSQETQYF; j_call: TRBJ2-5; v_call: TRBV27; clone_size: NA
cdr3_aa: CSGRQLDGTRLFF; j_call: TRBJ2-1; v_call: TRBV29-1; clone_size: NA
cdr3_aa: CASSAGQGTDTQYF; j_call: TRBJ2-3; v_call: TRBV21-1; clone_size: NA
cdr3_aa: CASSAADRDLSYEQYF; j_call: TRBJ2-7; v_call: TRBV19; clone_size: NA